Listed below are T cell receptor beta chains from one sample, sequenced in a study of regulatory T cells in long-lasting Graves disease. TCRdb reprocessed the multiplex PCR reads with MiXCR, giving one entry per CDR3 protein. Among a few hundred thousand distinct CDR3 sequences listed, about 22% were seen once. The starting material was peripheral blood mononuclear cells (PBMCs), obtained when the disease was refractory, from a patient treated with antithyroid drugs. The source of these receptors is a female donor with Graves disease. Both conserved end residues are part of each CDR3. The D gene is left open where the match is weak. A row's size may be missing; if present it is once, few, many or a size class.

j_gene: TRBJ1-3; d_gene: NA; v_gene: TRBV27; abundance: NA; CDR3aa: CASSLKGAIGNTTYF; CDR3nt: TGTGCCAGCAGTTTAAAGGGTGCAATCGGAAACACCACATATTTT
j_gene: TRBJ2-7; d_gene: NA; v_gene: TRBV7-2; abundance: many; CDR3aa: CASSLGGKSYEQYF; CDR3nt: TGTGCCAGCAGCTTAGGCGGCAAATCCTACGAGCAGTACTTC
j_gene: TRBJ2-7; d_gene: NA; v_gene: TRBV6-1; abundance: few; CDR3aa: CASSEQGLAYEQYF; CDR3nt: TGTGCCAGCAGCGAACAGGGATTGGCCTACGAGCAGTACTTC
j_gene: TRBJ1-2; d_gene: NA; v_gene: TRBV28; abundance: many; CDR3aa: CASSSGADYGYTF; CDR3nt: TGTGCCAGCAGCTCCGGGGCTGACTATGGCTACACCTTC
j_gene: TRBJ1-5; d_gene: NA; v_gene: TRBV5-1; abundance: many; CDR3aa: CASSLAGYSNQPQHF; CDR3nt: TGTGCCAGCAGCTTGGCTGGATATAGCAATCAGCCCCAGCATTTT
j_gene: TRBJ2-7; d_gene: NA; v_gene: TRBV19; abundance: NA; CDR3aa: CASRKQGDYEQYF; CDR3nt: TGTGCCAGTAGGAAACAGGGCGACTACGAGCAGTACTTC
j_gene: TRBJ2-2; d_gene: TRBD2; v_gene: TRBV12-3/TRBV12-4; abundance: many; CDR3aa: CASSLIAGLTGELFF; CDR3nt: TGTGCCAGCAGTTTAATAGCGGGGCTCACCGGGGAGCTGTTTTTT
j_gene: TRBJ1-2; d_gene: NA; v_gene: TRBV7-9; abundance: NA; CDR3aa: CASRTGTPLNYGYTF; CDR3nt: TGTGCCAGCAGGACCGGGACACCTCTTAACTATGGCTACACCTTC
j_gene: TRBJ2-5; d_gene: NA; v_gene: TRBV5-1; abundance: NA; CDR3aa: CASSPGTLGGEETQYF; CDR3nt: TGCGCCAGCAGCCCGGGGACCCTGGGAGGAGAAGAGACCCAGTACTTC
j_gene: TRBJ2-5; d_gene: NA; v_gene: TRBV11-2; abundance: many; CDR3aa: CASSLGVSADQETQYF; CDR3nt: TGTGCCAGCAGCTTAGGAGTCTCAGCGGACCAAGAGACCCAGTACTTC
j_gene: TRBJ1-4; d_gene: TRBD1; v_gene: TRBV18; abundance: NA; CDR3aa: CASSSGGNEKLFF; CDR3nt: TGTGCCAGCTCATCAGGGGGCAATGAAAAACTGTTCTTT
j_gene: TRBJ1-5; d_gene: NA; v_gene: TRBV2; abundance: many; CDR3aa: CASSERGFPLGPQHF; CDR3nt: TGTGCCAGCAGTGAAAGGGGGTTTCCCTTAGGCCCCCAGCATTTT
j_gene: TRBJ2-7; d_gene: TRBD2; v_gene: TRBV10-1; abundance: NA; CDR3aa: CASSEYSSGSRYEQYF; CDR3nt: TGCGCCAGCAGTGAGTATTCTAGCGGGAGCCGGTACGAGCAGTACTTC
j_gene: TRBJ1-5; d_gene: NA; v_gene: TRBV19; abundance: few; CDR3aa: CASTTGIHNQPQHF; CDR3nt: TGTGCCAGCACCACCGGGATCCATAATCAGCCCCAGCATTTT
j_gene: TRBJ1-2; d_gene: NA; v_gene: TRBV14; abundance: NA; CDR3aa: CASSQGPGTNYGYTF; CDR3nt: TGTGCCAGCAGCCAAGGGCCAGGGACTAACTATGGCTACACCTTC
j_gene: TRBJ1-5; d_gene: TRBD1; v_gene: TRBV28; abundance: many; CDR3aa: CASSRSTGTGTQPQHF; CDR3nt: TGTGCCAGCAGTCGGTCGACAGGGACCGGTACTCAGCCCCAGCATTTT
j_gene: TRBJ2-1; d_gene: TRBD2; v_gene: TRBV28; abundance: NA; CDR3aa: CASSSTHGLAVVYNEQFF; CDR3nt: TGTGCCAGCAGTTCCACCCACGGACTAGCGGTTGTCTACAATGAGCAGTTCTTC
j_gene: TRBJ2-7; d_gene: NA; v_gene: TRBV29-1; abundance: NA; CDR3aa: CSVEGGQGYEQYF; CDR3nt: TGCAGCGTTGAAGGAGGGCAGGGGTACGAGCAGTACTTC
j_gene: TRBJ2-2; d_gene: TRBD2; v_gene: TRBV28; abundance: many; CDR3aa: CASIPLAGGPSTGELFF; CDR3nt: TGTGCCAGCATACCCCTAGCGGGGGGGCCGAGCACCGGGGAGCTGTTTTTT
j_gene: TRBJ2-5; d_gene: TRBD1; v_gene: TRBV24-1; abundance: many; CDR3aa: CATSSTGAGETQYF; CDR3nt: TGTGCCACCAGTTCGACAGGGGCGGGGGAGACCCAGTACTTC